These 24 T cell receptor beta chains were all obtained from the same sample, sequenced in a study of T-cell reconstitution after alpha-beta-depleted transplantation in children (dated by TCRdb to about 2016). Library creation used PCR. Sequencing instrument: Illumina HiSeq 2500. Molecular barcoding was employed in the preparation of TCR libraries, with unique molecular identifiers being used to normalize TCRbeta repertoire quantification. The public reads were quality trimmed at Q25 with fastp and then assembled into clones with MiXCR by TCRdb, keeping productive beta chains. CDR3 protein sequences are deduplicated, and each keeps its most common genes and DNA. The sample profile shows about 300,000 distinct CDR3 sequences; about a tenth of them were found once. The leading ten clones occupy around 7.6% of the sample. The treatment or condition label of this sample denotes: allogeneic hematopoietic cell transplantation with graft depleted of TCRalphabeta T cells and CD19 B cells.

Sequencing used PBMCs, obtained before TCRalphabeta/CD19-depleted stem cell transplant. All receptors come from a boy under two years old with acute myeloid leukemia, due to receive a stem cell transplant.

There are a few counts of this clonotype. The CDR3 DNA follows: TGTGCCAGCAGCATCCAGGGACTGGGGAATGAGCAGTTCTTC. It yields the protein CASSIQGLGNEQFF. The chain is built from TRBV7-2 and TRBJ2-1; D possibly corresponds to TRBD2 (6 bases). This CDR3 is built from 14 residues. Germline V gene lookup returns CDR1 SGHTA and CDR2 FQGNSA. V was cut by 5 bases and J by 7 bases, with 15 bases left in between.

In its sample, this clonotype was seen many times. The V and J genes are TRBV12-3 or TRBV12-4 and TRBJ2-3, with D perhaps given as TRBD1 or TRBD2 (5 bases each). Trimming removed 1 base at V and 4 bases at J, with 12 bases between. CDR3 length: 15 amino acids. The DNA for the CDR3 is TGTGCCAGCAGTTTAGGGGGGAGTCCGGCAGATACGCAGTATTTT. Its protein is CASSLGGSPADTQYF.

Many counts were recorded for this clonotype. The chain carries TRBV27 and TRBJ1-5; D is unresolved. Germline assignment: CDR1 MNHEY and CDR2 SMNVEV (reference sequence). With 5 bases removed from V and 5 bases from J, the gap between germline ends came to 13 bases. The CDR3 runs to 14 residues. Here the CDR3 DNA reads TGTGCCAGCAGTCCCACAGCCCCTGATCAGCCCCAGCATTTT. The encoded protein is CASSPTAPDQPQHF.

This clonotype was observed many times. The chain has TRBV28 and TRBJ2-7; 8 nucleotides agree with TRBD1. CDR1 is MDHEN and CDR2 is SYDVKM in the germline V gene. The ends lost 3 bases at V and 3 bases at J; junction bases unmatched: 4. The CDR3 runs to 14 residues. The DNA for the CDR3 is TGTGCCAGCAGTTTTACCGGGACAGGCTACGAGCAGTACTTC. It yields the protein CASSFTGTGYEQYF.

This clonotype was found many times. The chain employs TRBV7-2 and TRBJ2-7; a weak D match, TRBD1 (5 bases). The CDR3 runs to 17 residues. Trimming cost V 0 bases and J 0 bases, with 15 bases left between them. Germline CDR1 and CDR2: SGHTA and FQGNSA. CDR3 bases: TGTGCCAGCAGCTTAGCGGTAGGGGTCTTCCTCTCCTACGAGCAGTACTTC. Its translation is CASSLAVGVFLSYEQYF.

This clonotype was recorded many times. This chain's CDR3 is CASSLAGLAGERVEQFF. CDR3 sequence (DNA): TGTGCCAGCAGCTTAGCAGGACTAGCGGGGGAACGGGTTGAGCAGTTCTTC. This chain joins TRBV7-2 and TRBJ2-1, with 13 bases that match TRBD2. V was clipped by 0 bases and J by 9 bases; unmatched bases: 8. CDR1 is SGHTA, CDR2 FQGNSA, per germline. This CDR3 spans 17 amino acids.

This clonotype has a count of ten or more. The J gene is TRBJ2-7, the V gene TRBV6-1; the match to TRBD1 covers 9 bases. CDR1 and CDR2 from the germline V gene are MNHNS and SASEGT. This CDR3 is 16 amino acids long. V lost 6 bases and J lost 4; bases outside the gene matches: 13. This CDR3 reads CASSRLPGQGGYEQYF. Here the CDR3 DNA reads TGTGCCAGCAGCCGCCTTCCGGGACAGGGAGGATACGAGCAGTACTTC.

At least ten counts were recorded for this clonotype. This CDR3 reads CASSRGLAGGIGTDTQYF. The CDR3 nucleotides are TGCGCCAGCAGCCGGGGACTAGCGGGAGGGATCGGCACAGATACGCAGTATTTT. The chain is built from TRBV5-1 and TRBJ2-3; 16 positions match TRBD2. This CDR3 comprises 18 residues. Germline CDR1 is SGHRS and CDR2 is YFSETQ. V lost 4 bases to trimming and J lost 1 base; unmatched junction nucleotides: 6.

This clonotype was observed many times. The chain employs TRBV12-3 or TRBV12-4 and TRBJ1-1; D gene ambiguous. V lost 5 bases, J lost 5 bases, and 12 bases lay in between. The CDR3 totals 13 residues. CDR3 bases: TGTGCCAGCAGTGAGGGCCCGGTGACTGAAGCTTTCTTT. It translates to CASSEGPVTEAFF.

This clonotype showed up many times. This rearrangement joins TRBV5-5 to TRBJ2-3; no clear D. The germline V gene encodes CDR1 SGHKS and CDR2 YYEKEE (reference sequence). V was clipped by 2 bases and J by 1 base, with 5 bases between them. The CDR3 spans 13 residues. CDR3 sequence (DNA): TGTGCCAGCAGCTTCGAAGGCACAGATACGCAGTATTTT. Amino acids: CASSFEGTDTQYF. Filled out from reference TRBV5-5 and TRBJ2-3, the complete variable domain reads DAGVTQSPTHLIKTRGQQVTLRCSPISGHKSVSWYQQVLGQGPQFIFQYYEKEERGRGNFPDRFSARQFPNYSSELNVNALLLGDSALYLCASSFEGTDTQYFGPGTRLTVL.

The chain combines TRBV11-3 with TRBJ2-7, with TRBD2 as a possible D gene (6 bases). V dropped 5 bases and J dropped 2 bases, with 16 bases sitting between them. CDR3 length: 15 amino acids. Germline V lookup: CDR1 SGHNT, CDR2 YENEEA. This chain's CDR3 is CASSPRGGLPYEQYF. CDR3 DNA sequence: TGTGCCAGCAGCCCCCGAGGAGGGCTCCCCTACGAGCAGTACTTC.

Comments on this clonotype: Since a much larger clone is just one base distant, this may be a read error. DNA of the CDR3: TGTGCCAGCAGCCTACGAAGCGGCACCTTCCACGAGCAGTACTTC. This sequence encodes CASSLRSGTFHEQYF. The chain employs TRBV28 and TRBJ2-7, with D perhaps matching TRBD2 (5 bases). The CDR3 sequence is 15 residues long. The V end lost 6 bases, the J end lost 5 bases, and 20 bases lay between the germline ends. The germline CDR1 and CDR2 sequences are MDHEN and SYDVKM. Combining the CDR3 with reference TRBV28 and TRBJ2-7 gives the whole variable domain DVKVTQSSRYLVKRTGEKVFLECVQDMDHENMFWYRQDPGLGLRLIYFSYDVKMKEKGDIPEGYSVSREKKERFSLILESASTNQTSMYLCASSLRSGTFHEQYFGPGTRLTVT.

There are many counts of this clonotype. CDR3 in DNA: TGTGCCACCAAATCTAGCGGGAGTCGGGAGACCCAGTACTTC. The encoded protein is CATKSSGSRETQYF. The genes are TRBV24-1 and TRBJ2-5; TRBD2 matches 10 bases. With V trimmed by 8 bases and J by 5 bases, 7 bases remained unmatched. This CDR3 contains 14 residues. From germline, CDR1 is KGHDR and CDR2 SFDVKD.

Many counts were recorded for this clonotype. Here the CDR3 reads CASSPRTGEAFF. The CDR3 DNA is TGTGCCAGCAGCCCTCGGACAGGGGAAGCTTTCTTT. The chain employs TRBV7-2 and TRBJ1-1, with 8 positions matching TRBD1. V lost 5 bases, J lost 8 bases, and 4 bases stayed unmatched. This CDR3 spans 12 amino acids. The V gene's germline CDR1 is SGHTA and CDR2 FQGNSA.

This clonotype was recorded at least ten times. The chain employs TRBV11-1 and TRBJ2-2; D uncertain. Trimming stripped 5 bases from V and 1 base from J, with 8 bases between. The CDR3 consists of 14 residues. Germline CDR1 and CDR2: SGHAT and FQDESV (reference sequence). DNA of the CDR3: TGTGCCAGCAGCCGACTCAGGAACACCGGGGAGCTGTTTTTT. This encodes CASSRLRNTGELFF.

The J gene is TRBJ2-3, the V gene TRBV12-3 or TRBV12-4; D gene unclear. This CDR3 spans 13 amino acids. The V and J ends lost 3 bases and 6 bases respectively, with 10 bases between them. DNA of the CDR3: TGTGCCAGCAGTTTGGGTGCAATTGATACGCAGTATTTT. Protein product: CASSLGAIDTQYF.

This clonotype has a count of ten or more. This chain links TRBV7-2 with TRBJ2-7, with a tentative D call TRBD1 (6 bases). CDR3 length equals 14 residues. Germline V gene sequence: CDR1 SGHTA, CDR2 FQGNSA. V lost 4 bases, J lost 1 base, and 11 bases lay in between. The CDR3 loop is CASSWTVSSYEQYF. The CDR3 DNA reads as TGTGCCAGCAGCTGGACAGTCTCTTCCTACGAGCAGTACTTC.

This clonotype was picked up a small number of times. The V gene is TRBV30, the J gene TRBJ2-7; D might be TRBD1 (5 bases). The germline gives CDR1 GTSNPN, CDR2 SVGIG (reference sequence). CDR3 size: 15 residues. The V and J ends lost 1 base and 0 bases respectively, with 13 bases between them. The CDR3 protein is CAWSDGAFSSYEQYF. CDR3 coding DNA: TGTGCCTGGAGTGATGGGGCCTTTAGCTCCTACGAGCAGTACTTC.

This clonotype was recorded at least ten times. The rearrangement uses TRBV10-3 and TRBJ2-1; 9 bases match TRBD2. Per the germline V gene, CDR1 is ENHRY and CDR2 is SYGVKD. The CDR3 totals 17 residues. After removal of 0 bases from V and 2 bases from J, the junction contained 5 bases not matched to a gene. The CDR3 DNA is TGTGCCATCAGTGAGTCCGGAGGCGGGGGGGCCTACAATGAGCAGTTCTTC. Its translation: CAISESGGGGAYNEQFF.

This clonotype has at least ten counts. V and J are TRBV5-1 and TRBJ2-7; no reliable D call. Trimming removed 4 bases from V and 0 bases from J, with 11 bases in between. Germline CDR1 and CDR2: SGHRS and YFSETQ. The CDR3 covers 14 residues. The DNA of the CDR3 is TGCGCCAGCAGCACAGACGGACGCTCCTACGAGCAGTACTTC. Translation: CASSTDGRSYEQYF.

The chain combines TRBV28 with TRBJ2-2; D uncertain. Germline V CDR1 and CDR2: MDHEN, SYDVKM. Trimming shortened V by 6 bases and J by 3 bases, and 8 bases separated the two germline ends. CDR3 length equals 13 residues. The CDR3 DNA sequence: TGTGCCAGCAGCCGTATAGACACCGGGGAGCTGTTTTTT. This translates into CASSRIDTGELFF.

V gene TRBV19 combines with J gene TRBJ1-5, with TRBD1 identical over 8 bases. CDR3 length: 16 amino acids. Germline V gene sequence: CDR1 LNHDA, CDR2 SQIVND (reference sequence). J gave up 3 bases and V 4 bases, and 8 bases lay outside the gene matches. CDR3 bases: TGTGCCAGTAGTACCGGAACAGGGGGGGTCAATCAGCCCCAGCATTTT. Protein product: CASSTGTGGVNQPQHF.

Ten or more counts support this clonotype. The chain uses TRBV5-1 and TRBJ2-7; TRBD1 aligns across 7 bases. The V and J ends lost 4 bases and 0 bases, in that order; junction bases with no gene match: 7. This CDR3 is 15 amino acids long. Germline V gene lookup returns CDR1 SGHRS and CDR2 YFSETQ. The CDR3 here is CASSTTGASSYEQYF. The DNA for the CDR3 is TGCGCCAGCAGCACCACAGGGGCCAGCTCCTACGAGCAGTACTTC. Based on the CDR3 plus reference TRBV5-1 and TRBJ2-7, the full variable domain is KAGVTQTPRYLIKTRGQQVTLSCSPISGHRSVSWYQQTPGQGLQFLFEYFSETQRNKGNFPGRFSGRQFSNSRSEMNVSTLELGDSALYLCASSTTGASSYEQYFGPGTRLTVT.

This clonotype was seen at least ten times. The gene calls are TRBV5-4 and TRBJ2-7; 9 bases agree with TRBD1. The V segment lost 0 bases and the J segment 5 bases; nucleotides outside the gene matches: 6. Germline V gene lookup returns CDR1 SGHNT and CDR2 YYREEE (reference sequence). This CDR3 has 15 amino acids. The CDR3 coding sequence is TGTGCCAGCAGCTTGGTCGGGACAGGGATCCACGAGCAGTACTTC. This encodes CASSLVGTGIHEQYF.